A single sample is the source of the 23 T cell receptor beta chains below, sequenced in a study of shared clonotypes between healthy human individuals. Here immunoSEQ multiplex PCR was the method, and the copy in TCRdb shows in-frame clones only, minus some. The table lists some 1.5 million clones, approximately 98% of them singletons. Input material: naive CD4+ T cells sorted from blood. Stated subset: CD45RA+ positively selected. Receptor source: a man aged 30-40 years in good health.

This clone was counted a single time. The V gene is TRBV25-1, the J gene TRBJ2-3; 12 bases are a match to TRBD2. CDR1 is MGHDK and CDR2 is SYGVNS in the germline V gene. The CDR3 length is 16 residues. The V gene end was trimmed by 6 bases and the J gene end by 4 bases; junction bases not matched to a gene: 8. The CDR3 DNA reads as TGTGCCAGCAGATCGACTAGCGGGAGAAGTTCAGATACGCAGTATTTT. This gives the protein CASRSTSGRSSDTQYF.

V usage is TRBV28 and J usage is TRBJ2-7; TRBD1 is a possible D gene (6 bases). CDR1 is MDHEN and CDR2 is SYDVKM in the germline V gene. The CDR3 length is 16 residues. With 7 bases removed from V and 1 base from J, the gap between germline ends came to 20 bases. The CDR3 region has the DNA TGTGCCAGCAATTCTGTAGGGACATCTCCATCCTACGAGCAGTACTTC. It translates to CASNSVGTSPSYEQYF.

The chain uses TRBV10-3 and TRBJ1-2, with D perhaps TRBD1 (6 bases). Trimming cost V 4 bases and J 7 bases, with 10 bases left between them. This CDR3 contains 12 residues. CDR1 is ENHRY, CDR2 SYGVKD, per germline. The CDR3 bases are TGTGCCATCAGTGTACAAGGGGGTGGCTACACCTTC. It yields the protein CAISVQGGGYTF.

The chain couples TRBV6-4 to TRBJ2-5, with D uncertain. This CDR3 spans 15 amino acids. V lost 10 bases to trimming and J lost 2 bases, with 20 bases between them. Germline lookup yields CDR1 MRHNA and CDR2 SNTAGT. The CDR3 is CATLVLPFKQETQYF. In DNA form, the CDR3 reads TGTGCCACCCTAGTGCTACCCTTCAAGCAAGAGACCCAGTACTTC.

The J gene is TRBJ2-7, the V gene TRBV6-6; D gene uncertain. V shed 6 bases and J shed 5 bases, with 11 bases lying between them. The length of the CDR3 is 12 residues. The V gene's germline CDR1 is MNHNY and CDR2 SVGAGI (reference sequence). The CDR3 protein is CASSPNANEQYF. In DNA, the CDR3 is TGTGCCAGCAGCCCCAACGCCAACGAGCAGTACTTC.

The V call is TRBV28, the J call TRBJ2-3; D gene ambiguous. V lost 7 bases and J 2 bases, leaving 13 bases between the germline ends. The CDR3 runs 14 residues. Germline CDR1 and CDR2: MDHEN and SYDVKM. CDR3 DNA: TGTGCCAGCATAAACCTCGCGGACACAGATACGCAGTATTTT. It codes for CASINLADTDTQYF.

The CDR3 DNA sequence: TGTGCCAGCAGCCCACCGGTCCTAAGCGGGGGTTCCTACAATGAGCAGTTCTTC. Protein: CASSPPVLSGGSYNEQFF. V and J are TRBV7-9 and TRBJ2-1; 8 bases align to TRBD2. Germline CDR1 SEHNR, CDR2 FQNEAQ (reference sequence). The CDR3 is made up of 18 amino acids. J was trimmed by 1 base and V by 5 bases; bases with no gene match: 13.

V usage is TRBV6-1 and J usage is TRBJ2-3; D might be TRBD2 (6 bases). The CDR3 extends over 14 amino acids. Trimming removed 4 bases at V and 0 bases at J, with 8 bases between. The germline V gene encodes CDR1 MNHNS and CDR2 SASEGT. CDR3 in DNA: TGTGCCAGCAGTGGTAGCGGTAGCACAGATACGCAGTATTTT. This codes for CASSGSGSTDTQYF.

The chain links TRBV28 to TRBJ2-5, with D perhaps being TRBD1 or TRBD2 (5 bases each). The CDR3 spans 13 residues. V was trimmed by 4 bases and J by 5 bases, leaving 11 bases between them. CDR1 and CDR2 (germline): MDHEN, SYDVKM. The CDR3 nucleotides are TGTGCCAGCAGTTCTCCAGGGACGGAGACCCAGTACTTC. Translated, it gives CASSSPGTETQYF.

For this clone: Other DNA sequences within the sample encode an identical CDR3. This sequence joins TRBV11-2 and TRBJ1-5, with unresolved D. With 1 base removed from V and 6 bases from J, the gap between germline ends came to 13 bases. Germline V CDR1 and CDR2: SGHAT, FQNNGV. This CDR3 has 15 residues. This CDR3 is CASSLVSGPAQPQHF. DNA for the CDR3: TGTGCCAGCAGCTTAGTATCAGGCCCCGCTCAGCCCCAGCATTTT. Filled out from reference TRBV11-2 and TRBJ1-5, the complete variable domain reads EAGVAQSPRYKIIEKRQSVAFWCNPISGHATLYWYQQILGQGPKLLIQFQNNGVVDDSQLPKDRFSAERLKGVDSTLKIQPAKLEDSAVYLCASSLVSGPAQPQHFGDGTRLSIL.

This chain connects TRBV19 to TRBJ2-1; 11 nucleotides match TRBD2. Looked up from germline, CDR1 is LNHDA and CDR2 is SQIVND (reference sequence). The V gene end was trimmed by 5 bases and the J gene end by 2 bases; junction bases not matched to a gene: 2. This CDR3 has 15 residues. The DNA for the CDR3 is TGTGCCAGTAGTCCGGGACTAGCGGCCTACAATGAGCAGTTCTTC. Amino acids: CASSPGLAAYNEQFF. The entire variable domain, with the rest obtained from reference TRBV19 and TRBJ2-1, is as follows: DGGITQSPKYLFRKEGQNVTLSCEQNLNHDAMYWYRQDPGQGLRLIYYSQIVNDFQKGDIAEGYSVSREKKESFPLTVTSAQKNPTAFYLCASSPGLAAYNEQFFGPGTRLTVL.

The chain joins TRBV29-1 to TRBJ1-1; D is possibly TRBD1 (5 bases). The V gene's germline CDR1 is SQVTM and CDR2 ANQGSEA. CDR3 length: 13 amino acids. V was shortened by 6 bases and J by 4 bases, with 15 bases between the two germline ends. The CDR3 nucleotides are TGCAGCGTCGGGCAGGGAAGGAGCACTGAAGCTTTCTTT. Protein sequence: CSVGQGRSTEAFF.

The rearrangement joins TRBV6-4 to TRBJ2-5; weak D call: TRBD1 (8 bases). V gave up 3 bases and J gave up 5 bases, with 10 bases separating them. The CDR3 runs 13 residues. Germline lookup yields CDR1 MRHNA and CDR2 SNTAGT. The CDR3 spells CASSEQGGETQYF. The CDR3 DNA is TGTGCCAGCAGTGAACAGGGGGGGGAGACCCAGTACTTC.

This chain connects TRBV15 to TRBJ2-3, with 7 bases identical to TRBD2. In germline, CDR1 is LNHNV, CDR2 YYDKDF (reference sequence). The CDR3 totals 16 residues. The junction had 10 bases not matched to a gene; V was cut back by 5 bases and J by 2 bases. CDR3 in amino acids: CATSSPSGTFTDTQYF. The CDR3 bases are TGTGCCACCAGCTCTCCTAGCGGAACTTTCACAGATACGCAGTATTTT.

The rearrangement links TRBV4-3 to TRBJ2-2; the match to TRBD2 covers 13 bases. V dropped 1 base and J dropped 7; count of bases not matched to a gene: 3. Per germline, CDR1 LGHNA and CDR2 YSLEER. The CDR3 totals 16 residues. CDR3 loop: CASSQALAGGDGELFF. CDR3 sequence (DNA): TGCGCCAGCAGCCAAGCACTAGCGGGAGGGGACGGGGAGCTGTTTTTT.

V gene TRBV4-1 combines with J gene TRBJ2-7, with D possibly TRBD2 on 5 matching bases. Germline V CDR1 and CDR2: MGHRA, YSYEKL. V gave up 4 bases and J gave up 0 bases, with 22 bases separating them. The CDR3 runs to 18 residues. The CDR3 region is CASSPLGQGPPSSYEQYF. The CDR3 DNA reads TGCGCCAGCAGCCCACTAGGCCAAGGGCCCCCCAGCTCCTACGAGCAGTACTTC.

The rearrangement uses TRBV10-3 and TRBJ2-1, with D possibly being TRBD1 (5 bases). Between the trimmed V and J ends, which lost 6 bases and 9 bases, there was a span of 15 bases. The V gene's germline CDR1 is ENHRY and CDR2 SYGVKD. This CDR3 has 13 amino acids. This chain's CDR3 is CAISRDRSGEQFF. The CDR3 nucleotides are TGTGCCATCAGCAGGGATCGGTCGGGTGAGCAGTTCTTC.

V and J are TRBV5-4 and TRBJ2-7; tentatively, D is TRBD2 (5 bases). The V and J ends lost 3 bases and 6 bases respectively, with 16 bases between them. There are 14 residues in the CDR3. Germline assignment: CDR1 SGHNT and CDR2 YYREEE (reference sequence). As DNA, the CDR3 is TGTGCCAGCAGCTCTAAGACTATCTATACCGAGCAGTACTTC. Its translation is CASSSKTIYTEQYF.

The chain has TRBV30 and TRBJ2-1, with 16 bases fitting TRBD2. The germline gives CDR1 GTSNPN, CDR2 SVGIG (reference sequence). CDR3 length: 18 residues. V shed 5 bases, J shed 1 base, and the junction held 8 bases outside the gene matches. CDR3: CAWSRGLAGGRSYNEQFF. CDR3 DNA sequence: TGTGCCTGGTCCAGGGGACTAGCGGGAGGGAGGTCCTACAATGAGCAGTTCTTC. Combining the CDR3 with reference TRBV30 and TRBJ2-1 gives the whole variable domain SQTIHQWPATLVQPVGSPLSLECTVEGTSNPNLYWYRQAAGRGLQLLFYSVGIGQISSEVPQNLSASRPQDRQFILSSKKLLLSDSGFYLCAWSRGLAGGRSYNEQFFGPGTRLTVL.

The J gene is TRBJ2-3, the V gene TRBV6-6; possibly TRBD1 for D (5 bases). In germline, CDR1 is MNHNY, CDR2 SVGAGI (reference sequence). Trimming stripped 2 bases from V and 2 bases from J, with 11 bases between. This CDR3 spans 15 amino acids. CDR3 residues: CASSYLNRFTDTQYF. CDR3 DNA: TGTGCCAGCAGTTACCTTAACAGGTTCACAGATACGCAGTATTTT.

The rearrangement links TRBV19 to TRBJ1-5; D is unresolved. This CDR3 has 11 residues. Trimming left V 6 bases short and J 9 bases short, with 9 bases between. The germline V gene has CDR1 LNHDA and CDR2 SQIVND (reference sequence). CDR3: CASSASGPQHF. The DNA of the CDR3 is TGTGCCAGTAGCGCCTCGGGGCCCCAGCATTTT.

CDR3 nucleotides: TGTGCCAGCGGAGGGTTCAAAGGTGAAAAACTGTTTTTT. It yields the protein CASGGFKGEKLFF. This rearrangement joins TRBV7-9 to TRBJ1-4; D is ambiguous. The CDR3 contains 13 residues. CDR1 is SEHNR, CDR2 FQNEAQ, per germline (reference sequence). V lost 8 bases and J lost 7, with 14 bases in between.

This chain uses TRBV7-2 with TRBJ1-3, with D unclear. V lost 5 bases to trimming and J lost 2 bases, with 13 bases between them. The CDR3 covers 15 residues. Germline CDR1 and CDR2: SGHTA and FQGNSA. CDR3 in amino acids: CASSIQPSPGNTIYF. CDR3 bases: TGTGCCAGCAGCATTCAACCCTCGCCTGGAAACACCATATATTTT.